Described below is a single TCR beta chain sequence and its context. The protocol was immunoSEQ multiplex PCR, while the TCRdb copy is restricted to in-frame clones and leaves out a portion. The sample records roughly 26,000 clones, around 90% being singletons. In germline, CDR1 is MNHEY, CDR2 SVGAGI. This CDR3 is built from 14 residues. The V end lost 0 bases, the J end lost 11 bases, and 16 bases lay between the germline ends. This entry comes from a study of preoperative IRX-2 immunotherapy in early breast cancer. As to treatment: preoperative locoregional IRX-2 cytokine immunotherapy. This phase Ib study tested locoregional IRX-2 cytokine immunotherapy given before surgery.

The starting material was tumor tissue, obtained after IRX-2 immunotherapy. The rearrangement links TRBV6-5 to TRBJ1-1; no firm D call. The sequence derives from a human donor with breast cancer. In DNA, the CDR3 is TGTGCCAGCAGTTACTCGAAGTATCCCCTGGGGGCTTTCTTT. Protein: CASSYSKYPLGAFF.